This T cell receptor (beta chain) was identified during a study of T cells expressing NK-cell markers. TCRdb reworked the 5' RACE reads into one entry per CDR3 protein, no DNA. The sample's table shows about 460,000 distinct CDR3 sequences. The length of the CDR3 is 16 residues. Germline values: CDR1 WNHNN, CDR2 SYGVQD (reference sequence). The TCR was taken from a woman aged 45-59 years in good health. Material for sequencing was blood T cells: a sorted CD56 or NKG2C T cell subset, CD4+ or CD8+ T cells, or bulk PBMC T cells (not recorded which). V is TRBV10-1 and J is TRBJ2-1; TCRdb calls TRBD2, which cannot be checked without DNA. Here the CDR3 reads CASSESGGRREGEQFF.